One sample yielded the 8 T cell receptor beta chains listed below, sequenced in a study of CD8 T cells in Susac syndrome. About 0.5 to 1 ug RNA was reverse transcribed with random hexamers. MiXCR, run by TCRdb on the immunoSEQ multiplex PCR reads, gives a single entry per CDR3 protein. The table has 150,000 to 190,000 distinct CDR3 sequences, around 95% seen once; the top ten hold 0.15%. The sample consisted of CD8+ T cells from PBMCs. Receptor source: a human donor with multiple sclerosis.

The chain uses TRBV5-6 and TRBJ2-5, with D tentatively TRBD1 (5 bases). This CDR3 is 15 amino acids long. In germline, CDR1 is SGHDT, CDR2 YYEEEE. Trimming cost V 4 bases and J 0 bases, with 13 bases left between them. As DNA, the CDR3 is TGTGCCAGCAGCAACCCTAAGGGGTACCAAGAGACCCAGTACTTC. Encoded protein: CASSNPKGYQETQYF.

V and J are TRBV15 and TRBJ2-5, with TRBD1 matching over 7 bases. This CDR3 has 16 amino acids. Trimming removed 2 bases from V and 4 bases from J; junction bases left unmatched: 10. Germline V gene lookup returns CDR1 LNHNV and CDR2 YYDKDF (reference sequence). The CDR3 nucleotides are TGTGCCACCAGCAGAACCCGACAGGGATGGTTAGAGACCCAGTACTTC. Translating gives CATSRTRQGWLETQYF.

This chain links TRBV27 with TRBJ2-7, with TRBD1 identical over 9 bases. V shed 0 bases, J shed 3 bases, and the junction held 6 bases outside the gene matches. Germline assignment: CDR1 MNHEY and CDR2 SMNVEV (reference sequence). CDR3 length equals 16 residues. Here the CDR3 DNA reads TGTGCCAGCAGTTTATCCGGGACAGGGAGCAACTACGAGCAGTACTTC. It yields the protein CASSLSGTGSNYEQYF.

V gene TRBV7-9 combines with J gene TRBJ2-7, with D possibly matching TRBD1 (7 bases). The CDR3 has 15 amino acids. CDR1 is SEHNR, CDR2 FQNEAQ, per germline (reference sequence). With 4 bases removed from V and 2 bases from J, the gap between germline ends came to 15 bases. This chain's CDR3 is CASSSRRDSPYEQYF. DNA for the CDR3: TGTGCCAGCAGCTCGAGGAGGGACAGCCCCTACGAGCAGTACTTC.

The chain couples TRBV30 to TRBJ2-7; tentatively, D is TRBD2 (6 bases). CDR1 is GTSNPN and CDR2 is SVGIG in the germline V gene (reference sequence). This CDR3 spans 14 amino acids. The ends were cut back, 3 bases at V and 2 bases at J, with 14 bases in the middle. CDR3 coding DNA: TGTGCCTGGAGACTACCGGGAGAGACCTACGAGCAGTACGTC. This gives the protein CAWRLPGETYEQYV.

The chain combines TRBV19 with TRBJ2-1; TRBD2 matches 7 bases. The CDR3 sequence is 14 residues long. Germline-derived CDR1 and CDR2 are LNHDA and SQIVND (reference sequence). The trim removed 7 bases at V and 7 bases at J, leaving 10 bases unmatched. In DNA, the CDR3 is TGTGCCAGTAACTACGGGGGGTTAACGAATGAGCAGTTCTTC. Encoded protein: CASNYGGLTNEQFF.

CDR3: CAWSVGGTTQYNEQFF. The CDR3 nucleotides read TGTGCCTGGAGTGTAGGTGGAACCACTCAATACAATGAGCAGTTCTTC. The chain couples TRBV30 to TRBJ2-1; D gene unclear. The CDR3 runs to 16 residues. Germline V CDR1 and CDR2: GTSNPN, SVGIG (reference sequence). V lost 0 bases and J 4 bases, leaving 16 bases between the germline ends.

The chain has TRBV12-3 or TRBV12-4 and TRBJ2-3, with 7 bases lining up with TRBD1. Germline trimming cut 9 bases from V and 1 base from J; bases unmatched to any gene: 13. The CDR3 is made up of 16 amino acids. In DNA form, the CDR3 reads TGTGCCAGTCCGGGACAGCGAGAAGGGGGCACAGATACGCAGTATTTT. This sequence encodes CASPGQREGGTDTQYF.